This TCR beta chain was identified during a study of cytomegalovirus exposure and HLA in healthy donors. Study summary: Unique TCRs from HLA-typed donors, around 79 million of them, were held in an early data release. Findings and caveats of the study: The authors judged a highly shared variant cluster likely a sequencing artifact. As a later analysis revealed, most CMV-associated TCR beta chains appeared HLA-restricted. An analysis was carried out later, and it reportedly showed fewer N-insertions in an Asian-associated ancestry cluster than the approximately 700-donor mean.

This clone was seen only a few times. Its antigen remains unknown. The V and J ends lost 5 bases and 5 bases respectively, with 19 bases between them. CDR1 is PRHDT, CDR2 FYEKMQ, per germline (reference sequence). The CDR3 is 15 residues long. Researchers ran the PCR with 60 Vbeta and 13 Jbeta primers. The method was immunoSEQ multiplex PCR; TCRdb's version includes in-frame clones alone and lacks a portion of them. The sample yields roughly 100,000 clones, about 81% seen once. V usage is TRBV13 and J usage is TRBJ2-7; a possible D gene is TRBD2 (6 bases). Sequenced sample: PBMCs. The clonotype originates from a man aged 45-65 years in good health and CMV-seronegative. The CDR3 nucleotides are TGTGCCAGCAGCCCCGGGGGAGGCGGGCACAACGAGCAGTACTTC. This codes for CASSPGGGGHNEQYF.